The TCR beta chain under discussion was sequenced for a study of CD4 T cells in relation to SARS-CoV-2 and coronaviruses. For the study at large: Crossreactive spike epitopes shared across donors were mapped to their HLA restriction.

The V end was cut by 2 bases, the J end by 0 bases, with 13 bases between. Germline assignment: CDR1 KGHSH and CDR2 LQKENI. CDR3 size: 17 residues. Using immunoSEQ multiplex PCR, the repertoire was profiled, and TCRdb retains in-frame clones only, with some absent. Among 68,000 or so clones listed, 93% were seen once. Unexposed donor CD4+ T cells date from about 2011-2019, before the COVID-19 pandemic. CD4 enrichment then naive enrichment separated naive from memory CD4+ cells. Study findings and constraints: Each donor contributed either pre-pandemic or post-infection samples, not both. In around two thirds of donors, memory CD4+ clonotypes crossrecognized SARS-CoV-2 and at least one common cold coronavirus spike.

Remarks on this clone: The antigen is not known.

The sequence came from a human donor in good health. The rearrangement uses TRBV18 and TRBJ1-4; D not certain. The sequencing sample was made of naive CD4+ T cells from PBMCs. The subset denotes: naive CD4+ T cells isolated by negative enrichment. This CDR3 is CASSPSRSTATNEKLFF. The DNA of the CDR3 is TGTGCCAGCTCACCATCTCGGTCTACTGCAACTAATGAAAAACTGTTTTTT.